Listed below are T cell receptor beta chains from one sample, sequenced in a study of beta chain features in type 1 diabetes. Method: immunoSEQ multiplex PCR; TCRdb's copy keeps in-frame clones and lacks some. Here the sample spans about 240,000 clones, 25% to 30% being singletons. The source material was central memory CD4+ T cells from blood. The source is a man aged 25 to 45 in good health. CDR3s include the opening cysteine and the closing phenylalanine or tryptophan. D genes are given only for firm matches. The size of a clone is reported for some rows only, either as once, few or many, or as a class for expanded clones.

>few|TRBV29-1|TRBJ1-1|NA
TGCAGCGTTGTTTCAGGCGCAGCTGTTTTT
CSVVSGAAVF
>few|TRBV10-2|TRBJ2-5|NA
TGCGCCAGCAGTGACTATCAAGAGACCCAGTACTTC
CASSDYQETQYF
>NA|TRBV18|TRBJ2-3|NA
TGTGCCAGCTCACCCCGGGGCACAGATACGCAGTATTTT
CASSPRGTDTQYF
>many|TRBV28|TRBJ2-3|TRBD2
TGTGCCAGCAGTCCAAACCACGGACTAGCGGACACAGATACGCAGTATTTT
CASSPNHGLADTDTQYF
>many|TRBV28|TRBJ2-2|TRBD2
TGTGCCAGCAGTTTTTCAAGGACTAGCGGGCCCGGGGAGCTGTTTTTT
CASSFSRTSGPGELFF
>NA|TRBV29-1|TRBJ1-1|NA
TGCAGCGTTGGGAGACAGGCTGGTGAAGCTTTCTTT
CSVGRQAGEAFF
>NA|TRBV30|TRBJ2-3|NA
TGTGCCTGTTTCCGCAGGAGGTCAGATACGCAGTATTTT
CACFRRRSDTQYF
>many|TRBV5-1|TRBJ2-3|TRBD2
TGCGCCAGCAGTGATCCTAGCGGGACAGATACGCAGTATTTT
CASSDPSGTDTQYF
>NA|TRBV30|TRBJ1-2|NA
TGTGCCTGGAGCGCGGGGAACTATGGCTACACCTTC
CAWSAGNYGYTF
>NA|TRBV5-4|TRBJ2-1|NA
TGTGCCAGCAGCTTGGTTGGCGGGGGCAACAATGAGCAGTTCTTC
CASSLVGGGNNEQFF
>NA|TRBV7-2|TRBJ1-2|NA
TGTGCCAGCAGCCAAGAAATCCGGGGAAGGGGTGGCTACACCTTC
CASSQEIRGRGGYTF
>few|TRBV30|TRBJ2-2|NA
TGTGCCTGGAGTGTAAAAGGGAACACCGGGGAGCTGTTTTTT
CAWSVKGNTGELFF
>NA|TRBV5-1|TRBJ2-7|NA
TGCGCCAGCAGCTTGTGGCCGGGGAACGAGCAGTACTTC
CASSLWPGNEQYF
>NA|TRBV9|TRBJ1-2|TRBD1
TGTGCCAGCAGCCCCCGTCCCGGGACAGGGAATCATGGCTACACCTTC
CASSPRPGTGNHGYTF
>once|TRBV5-1|TRBJ1-1|NA
TGCGCCAGCAGCTTGGCAGAGGCCCAAGCTTTCTTT
CASSLAEAQAFF
>few|TRBV30|TRBJ2-3|NA
TGTGCCTGGAGGAAGACGGCGACAGATACGCAGTATTTT
CAWRKTATDTQYF
>NA|TRBV9|TRBJ1-2|NA
TGTGCCAGCAGCCCCCGTGGTGCGGGGGGCGATAACTATGGCTACACCTTC
CASSPRGAGGDNYGYTF
>NA|TRBV11-3|TRBJ2-3|TRBD1
TGTGCCAGCAGCCCACAGGGGGCAGATACGCAGTATTTT
CASSPQGADTQYF
>NA|TRBV28|TRBJ2-2|TRBD2
TGTGCCAGCAGTAGAGCGGGAGTGGGCGGGGAGCTGTTTTTT
CASSRAGVGGELFF
>few|TRBV10-2|TRBJ2-5|TRBD2
TGCGCCATCAGACTAGCGGGGCAAGAGACCCAGTACTTC
CAIRLAGQETQYF
>many|TRBV5-6|TRBJ2-6|NA
TGTGCCAGCAGCCTGATGGGCGACTCTGGGGCCAACGTCCTGACTTTC
CASSLMGDSGANVLTF
>NA|TRBV5-1|TRBJ2-4|TRBD1
TGCGCCAGCAGCCCACCCTTGACAGGGGGCAAAAACATTCAGTACTTC
CASSPPLTGGKNIQYF
>NA|TRBV30|TRBJ1-5|NA
TGTGCCTGGAGTGTAGGGGATTTGGGTCAGCCCCAGCATTTT
CAWSVGDLGQPQHF
>NA|TRBV5-4|TRBJ2-3|NA
TGTGCCAGCAGCAGAAGTGGTGGCGGGATGGGAGAAGATACGCAGTATTTT
CASSRSGGGMGEDTQYF
>few|TRBV15|TRBJ2-5|TRBD1
TGTGCCACCAGCCCGAGGAAGGGGGCTAGTACTACCCAGTACTTC
CATSPRKGASTTQYF
>NA|TRBV30|TRBJ2-1|NA
TGTGCCTGGAGTGGCGCGGGACCATACAATGAGCAGTTCTTC
CAWSGAGPYNEQFF
>NA|TRBV6-5|TRBJ1-2|TRBD1
TGTGCCAGCAGTATCACCCGGGACAGGGACGGCTACACCTTC
CASSITRDRDGYTF
>NA|TRBV5-4|TRBJ2-2|NA
TGTGCCAGCAGCACGAAAGAGAGCACCGGGGAGCTGTTTTTT
CASSTKESTGELFF
>NA|TRBV5-1|TRBJ2-3|NA
TGCGCCAGCAGCCGGGGAGGCCAAACAGATACGCAGTATTTT
CASSRGGQTDTQYF
>NA|TRBV14|TRBJ2-1|NA
TGTGCCAGCAGCCAAGATCTGAGGGGGGGCCATGAGCAGTTCTTC
CASSQDLRGGHEQFF
>few|TRBV30|TRBJ2-7|NA
TGTGCCTGGAGTGTAGGGTCCCACGAGCAGTACTTC
CAWSVGSHEQYF
>NA|TRBV7-8|TRBJ2-3|NA
TGTGCCAGCAGCTTAGGCCGCGCGACAGTCACAGATACGCAGTATTTT
CASSLGRATVTDTQYF
>NA|TRBV30|TRBJ2-7|TRBD1
TGTGCCTGGAGTCGACGGGGACAGGGCGGGGAGCAGTACTTC
CAWSRRGQGGEQYF
>few|TRBV29-1|TRBJ2-1|TRBD1
TGCAGTGCTGGGGACAGCTACAATGAGCAGTTCTTC
CSAGDSYNEQFF
>NA|TRBV5-4|TRBJ1-2|NA
TGTGCCAGCAGCTTCTCGGGGTTACGTGGCTACACCTTC
CASSFSGLRGYTF
>NA|TRBV6-5|TRBJ2-5|TRBD2
TGTGCCAGCACCCGGACTAGCGGGAGGAAAGAGACCCAGTACTTC
CASTRTSGRKETQYF
>many|TRBV13|TRBJ2-3|NA
TGTGCCAGCCAGAGCGTCGGAGATACGCAGTATTTT
CASQSVGDTQYF
>few|TRBV6-1|TRBJ2-3|NA
TGTGCCAGCAGTGACGGTGGGGTGAGCACAGATACGCAGTATTTT
CASSDGGVSTDTQYF
>NA|TRBV30|TRBJ1-5|NA
TGTGCCTGGAGTTCCCCCCCGAAGCCCCAGCATTTT
CAWSSPPKPQHF
>NA|TRBV30|TRBJ2-7|TRBD1
TGTGCCTGGAGTCGCTTGGGGCAGGGGGCGTACGAGCAGTACTTC
CAWSRLGQGAYEQYF
>few|TRBV7-9|TRBJ2-7|NA
TGTGCCAGCAGCTCCCCGGACTGGAAGGGTAACGAGCAGTACTTC
CASSSPDWKGNEQYF